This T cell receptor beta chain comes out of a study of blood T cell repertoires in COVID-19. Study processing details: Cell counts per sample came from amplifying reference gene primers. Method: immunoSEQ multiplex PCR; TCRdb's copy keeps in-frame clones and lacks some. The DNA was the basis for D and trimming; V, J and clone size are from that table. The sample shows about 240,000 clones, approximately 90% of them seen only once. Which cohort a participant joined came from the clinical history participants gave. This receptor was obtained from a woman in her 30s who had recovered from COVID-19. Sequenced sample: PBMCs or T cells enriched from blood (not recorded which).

CDR3 nucleotides: TGTGCCAGCAGCCAAGATTGGGCTACTGATCCCTACGAGCAGTACTTC. Translation gives CASSQDWATDPYEQYF. The chain recombines TRBV3-1 (or the pseudogene TRBV3-2) with TRBJ2-7; D is undetermined. The length of the CDR3 is 16 residues. Trimming took off 0 bases at V and 2 bases at J, with 14 bases between the two ends. The germline V gene encodes CDR1 LGHDT and CDR2 YNNKEL (reference sequence).